Here is one TCR beta chain with its context. Its antigen is unknown. The germline V gene encodes CDR1 SGHRS and CDR2 YFSETQ. J gave up 5 bases and V 0 bases, and 10 bases lay outside the gene matches. This CDR3 comprises 17 residues. Assay used: immunoSEQ multiplex PCR; TCRdb lists only in-frame clones, some missing. The sample records about 130,000 clones, nearly 90% being singletons. This record belongs to a study of cytomegalovirus exposure and HLA in healthy donors. General study points: The study designated 160 or so TCR beta chains cytomegalovirus-associated.

What was sequenced was PBMCs. The clonotype was recovered from a woman younger than 35 in good health and CMV-seropositive. The V call is TRBV5-1, the J call TRBJ2-5, with TRBD2 matching over 10 bases. Here the CDR3 DNA reads TGCGCCAGCAGCTTGGGATCTAGCGGGGGCTCCGGGGAGACCCAGTACTTC. Its translation is CASSLGSSGGSGETQYF.